Each of the 31 T cell receptor beta chains below was sequenced from the same sample in a study of T cells after yellow fever vaccination. TCRdb recomputed calls from the 5' RACE reads with MiXCR, one row per CDR3 protein. The sample carries 550,000 to 750,000 distinct CDR3 sequences, approximately 13% recorded once. Here the sequenced sample was PBMCs, taken on the day of the yellow fever booster vaccination. The receptors here all came from a man aged 30 to 45 who received the YFV17D yellow fever vaccine.

This clonotype showed up just a few times. This rearrangement joins TRBV5-6 to TRBJ2-3; D may be TRBD1 (6 bases). CDR1 is SGHDT, CDR2 YYEEEE, per germline. There are 15 residues in the CDR3. Trimming stripped 5 bases from V and 4 bases from J, with 17 bases between. CDR3: CASSPTTGNADTQYF. The CDR3 coding sequence is TGTGCCAGCAGTCCTACTACAGGGAATGCAGATACGCAGTATTTT.

This clonotype was picked up many times. The chain has TRBV12-3 or TRBV12-4 and TRBJ1-1; D is possibly TRBD1 (5 bases). The CDR3 is made up of 13 amino acids. V was trimmed by 6 bases and J by 0 bases, leaving 8 bases between them. CDR3 in DNA: TGTGCCAGCAGCTCGACAGTGAACACTGAAGCTTTCTTT. Translating it yields CASSSTVNTEAFF.

The chain joins TRBV6-5 to TRBJ2-7; 10 nucleotides agree with TRBD2. Germline CDR1 and CDR2: MNHEY and SVGAGI. V trimming: 0 bases; J trimming: 4 bases; junction bases outside the gene matches: 6. There are 16 residues in the CDR3. Here the CDR3 reads CASSYSQAGGSYEQYF. In DNA, the CDR3 is TGTGCCAGCAGTTACTCCCAAGCGGGAGGGTCTTACGAGCAGTACTTC.

J is TRBJ2-2 and V is TRBV6-1; 10 positions match TRBD2. The V segment lost 6 bases and the J segment 6 bases; nucleotides outside the gene matches: 10. CDR3 length: 16 residues. Looked up from germline, CDR1 is MNHNS and CDR2 is SASEGT. CDR3 protein: CASSRHSSGSPGELFF. The CDR3 nucleotides are TGTGCCAGCAGCCGACACTCTAGCGGGAGCCCCGGGGAGCTGTTTTTT.

The V and J genes are TRBV6-1 and TRBJ2-7; D is uncertain. The CDR3 has 13 amino acids. The V and J ends lost 10 bases and 3 bases respectively, with 16 bases between them. In germline, CDR1 is MNHNS, CDR2 SASEGT. This CDR3 is CAIPWPPLYEQYF. The CDR3 DNA reads TGTGCCATACCCTGGCCCCCACTCTACGAGCAGTACTTC.

This sequence joins TRBV19 and TRBJ2-3, with 8 bases fitting TRBD1. The germline V gene encodes CDR1 LNHDA and CDR2 SQIVND (reference sequence). Unmatched junction bases numbered 11, after V lost 1 base and J lost 5 bases. CDR3 length: 17 amino acids. CDR3 bases: TGTGCCAGTAGTATAGGAACCGGGACAGGAGCCAGAGATACGCAGTATTTT. This sequence encodes CASSIGTGTGARDTQYF. The whole variable domain, remainder taken from reference TRBV19 and TRBJ2-3, is DGGITQSPKYLFRKEGQNVTLSCEQNLNHDAMYWYRQDPGQGLRLIYYSQIVNDFQKGDIAEGYSVSREKKESFPLTVTSAQKNPTAFYLCASSIGTGTGARDTQYFGPGTRLTVL.

The rearrangement links TRBV21-1 to TRBJ1-1; the table names TRBD1, a call not compared with the DNA. TRBV21-1 is deemed a pseudogene. The CDR3 is made up of 17 amino acids. For the CDR3, the DNA is TGTGCCAGCAGCAAAGGAGGGCAGGGGATAATGAACACTGAAGCTTTCTTT. Amino acid sequence: CASSKGGQGIMNTEAFF.

The chain joins TRBV20-1 to TRBJ2-1, with 7 bases lining up with TRBD2. The junction had 17 bases not matched to a gene; V was cut back by 3 bases and J by 6 bases. The CDR3 covers 17 residues. Germline lookup yields CDR1 DFQATT and CDR2 SNEGSKA (reference sequence). The CDR3, as DNA: TGCAGTGCTAGCTTTTTAAAAACCGGGACTAAGCTCAATGAGCAGTTCTTC. This translates into CSASFLKTGTKLNEQFF.

The chain combines TRBV29-1 with TRBJ2-1; unclear D gene. CDR1 is SQVTM, CDR2 ANQGSEA, per germline. V was shortened by 7 bases and J by 1 base, with 14 bases between the two germline ends. The CDR3 is made up of 14 amino acids. The chain's CDR3 is CSAQGLLSYNEQFF. Written as DNA, the CDR3 is TGCAGCGCCCAAGGGTTACTGTCCTACAATGAGCAGTTCTTC.

The CDR3 DNA sequence: TGTGCCACCAGTGATTCTTCACGCGGGGTCGCTAGCACAGATACGCAGTATTTT. This gives the protein CATSDSSRGVASTDTQYF. The chain recombines TRBV24-1 with TRBJ2-3, with D tentatively TRBD2 (6 bases). The CDR3 length is 18 residues. Trimming removed 2 bases from V and 0 bases from J, with 17 bases in between. Germline assignment: CDR1 KGHDR and CDR2 SFDVKD.

This clonotype appeared many times. The rearrangement links TRBV7-2 to TRBJ2-3; 8 positions agree with TRBD2. This CDR3 contains 15 residues. Germline loops: CDR1 SGHTA, CDR2 FQGNSA. With V trimmed by 2 bases and J by 0 bases, 1 base remained unmatched. The CDR3 DNA reads TGTGCCAGCAGCTTACCTAGCGGGAGCACAGATACGCAGTATTTT. It translates to CASSLPSGSTDTQYF.

Many counts were recorded for this clonotype. The rearrangement links TRBV12-3 or TRBV12-4 to TRBJ1-3; TRBD1 might be the D (5 bases). V shed 2 bases and J shed 7 bases, with 9 bases lying between them. This CDR3 comprises 13 residues. The CDR3 spells CASSLSRGNTIYF. CDR3 DNA sequence: TGTGCCAGCAGTTTATCTAGGGGCAACACCATATATTTT.

With regard to this clonotype: A read error is possible here, since a much larger clone lies one base away. The rearrangement uses TRBV20-1 and TRBJ2-5; D ambiguous. The CDR3 consists of 15 residues. CDR1 and CDR2 from the germline V gene are DFQATT and SNEGSKA (reference sequence). As DNA, the CDR3 is TGCAGTGCTTCCATCAGGTTACAGTACCAAGAGACCCCGTACTTC. Protein sequence: CSASIRLQYQETPYF.

The chain is built from TRBV18 and TRBJ2-2, with a possible D match to TRBD1 (5 bases). V was cut by 2 bases and J by 1 base, with 11 bases left in between. Germline V gene sequence: CDR1 KGHSH, CDR2 LQKENI. The CDR3 covers 16 residues. This chain's CDR3 is CASSPTRQGNTGELFF. The CDR3 DNA follows: TGTGCCAGCTCACCAACAAGGCAGGGGAACACCGGGGAGCTGTTTTTT.

As DNA, the CDR3 is TGCAGTGCTAGAGCCGACTTTGGAGGAAATCAGCCCCAGCATTTT. It encodes CSARADFGGNQPQHF. The chain employs TRBV20-1 and TRBJ1-5; no firm D call. Trimming took off 1 base at V and 4 bases at J, with 14 bases between the two ends. Germline CDR1 is DFQATT and CDR2 is SNEGSKA (reference sequence). CDR3 length: 15 amino acids.

The chain carries TRBV29-1 and TRBJ2-7; unclear D gene. Germline CDR1 is SQVTM and CDR2 is ANQGSEA. The CDR3 extends over 12 amino acids. Trimming left V 1 base short and J 6 bases short, with 10 bases between. Written as DNA, the CDR3 is TGCAGCGTTGAAGGTGCAGGCTCCGAGCAGTACTTC. The encoded protein is CSVEGAGSEQYF.

V gene TRBV10-2 combines with J gene TRBJ2-1, with a weak D call TRBD2 (5 bases). The CDR3 runs to 14 residues. V dropped 4 bases and J dropped 4 bases, with 11 bases sitting between them. The germline gives CDR1 WSHSY, CDR2 SAAADI. CDR3 sequence (DNA): TGCGCCAGCAGTGGAAGCGGAACTTACAATGAGCAGTTCTTC. This sequence encodes CASSGSGTYNEQFF.

This clonotype was observed a handful of times. J is TRBJ1-6 and V is TRBV5-5, with D possibly matching TRBD1 (5 bases). This CDR3 comprises 16 residues. Germline V gene lookup returns CDR1 SGHKS and CDR2 YYEKEE (reference sequence). V lost 4 bases and J 3 bases, leaving 14 bases between the germline ends. CDR3 sequence reads: CASSKQDSVYNSPLHF. The DNA of the CDR3 is TGTGCCAGCAGCAAACAGGACTCAGTCTATAATTCACCCCTCCACTTT.

This rearrangement joins TRBV28 to TRBJ2-1; TRBD2 aligns across 9 bases. J gave up 0 bases and V 10 bases, and 7 bases lay outside the gene matches. Germline V gives CDR1 MDHEN, CDR2 SYDVKM. The CDR3 loop spans 15 amino acids. In DNA form, the CDR3 reads TGTGCCATTGAACCGGGACTAGCCTCCTACAATGAGCAGTTCTTC. Its translation: CAIEPGLASYNEQFF.

CDR3 nucleotide sequence: TGCAGCGTTGAATTCCGGGAGCGCAAAAACATTCAGTACTTC. The encoded protein is CSVEFRERKNIQYF. The rearrangement links TRBV29-1 to TRBJ2-4; weak D call: TRBD2 (6 bases). The germline V and J ends were trimmed by 2 bases and 3 bases, with 11 bases remaining between them. Germline CDR1 and CDR2: SQVTM and ANQGSEA. The CDR3 is 14 amino acids.

The genes are TRBV5-1 and TRBJ2-1; 8 bases map to TRBD2. CDR1 SGHRS and CDR2 YFSETQ come from the germline V gene. This CDR3 region has 13 residues. The ends lost 5 bases at V and 6 bases at J; junction bases unmatched: 4. The CDR3 DNA reads TGCGCCAGCAGATCCGGGACTAGCAATGAGCAGTTCTTC. Translated: CASRSGTSNEQFF.

J is TRBJ2-7 and V is TRBV6-1; D is perhaps TRBD2 (6 bases). Looked up from germline, CDR1 is MNHNS and CDR2 is SASEGT. The CDR3 extends over 13 amino acids. V was trimmed by 6 bases and J by 1 base, leaving 10 bases between them. CDR3 region: CASSNSGSYEQYF. The CDR3 region has the DNA TGTGCCAGCAGCAATAGCGGTTCCTACGAGCAGTACTTC.

The chain couples TRBV10-3 to TRBJ2-7; 9 bases fit TRBD1. Germline V gene sequence: CDR1 ENHRY, CDR2 SYGVKD. The V and J ends lost 4 bases and 1 base, in that order; junction bases with no gene match: 5. This CDR3 is built from 15 residues. The DNA of the CDR3 is TGTGCCATCAGTGGTCAGGACAGGGGATCCTACGAGCAGTACTTC. Translated, it gives CAISGQDRGSYEQYF.

This clonotype was seen many times. J is TRBJ2-5 and V is TRBV5-1, with TRBD1 as a possible D gene (6 bases). V shed 4 bases and J shed 4 bases, with 17 bases lying between them. The length of the CDR3 is 15 residues. Germline loops: CDR1 SGHRS, CDR2 YFSETQ. Written as DNA, the CDR3 is TGCGCCAGCAGCGCCCGGACAGCCTCGGGAGAGACCCAGTACTTC. Translation gives CASSARTASGETQYF.

The rearrangement joins TRBV7-9 to TRBJ1-2; D not certain. The length of the CDR3 is 16 residues. Germline V gene data show CDR1 as SEHNR and CDR2 as FQNEAQ (reference sequence). V lost 4 bases and J 5 bases, leaving 20 bases between the germline ends. The chain's CDR3 is CASSSTREEDGYGYTF. In nucleotides, the CDR3 is TGTGCCAGCAGCTCCACACGTGAGGAGGACGGGTATGGCTACACCTTC. The full variable domain, rest sourced from reference TRBV7-9 and TRBJ1-2, is DTGVSQNPRHKITKRGQNVTFRCDPISEHNRLYWYRQTLGQGPEFLTYFQNEAQLEKSRLLSDRFSAERPKGSFSTLEIQRTEQGDSAMYLCASSSTREEDGYGYTFGSGTRLTVV.

This clonotype was counted between two and nine times. The genes are TRBV5-1 and TRBJ2-3; TRBD2 matches 7 bases. J was trimmed by 1 base and V by 4 bases; bases with no gene match: 3. In germline, CDR1 is SGHRS, CDR2 YFSETQ. This CDR3 is 14 amino acids long. The CDR3 region is CASSGRAGTDTQYF. The CDR3 nucleotides are TGCGCCAGCAGCGGGAGGGCCGGCACAGATACGCAGTATTTT.

The rearrangement joins TRBV7-2 to TRBJ2-5; TRBD2 agrees at 9 bases. Trimming cost V 1 base and J 4 bases; bases outside gene matches: 7. In germline, CDR1 is SGHTA, CDR2 FQGNSA. There are 16 residues in the CDR3. The DNA of the CDR3 is TGTGCCAGCAGCTTAGTGTCCCGAGCGGGAGGAGAGACCCAGTACTTC. It translates to CASSLVSRAGGETQYF.

The gene calls are TRBV5-1 and TRBJ2-1; 7 bases fit TRBD2. This CDR3 contains 16 residues. V dropped 4 bases and J dropped 0; count of bases not matched to a gene: 7. Germline V gene sequence: CDR1 SGHRS, CDR2 YFSETQ. The CDR3 loop reads CASSPGLSSSYNEQFF. The DNA of the CDR3 is TGCGCCAGCAGCCCGGGACTATCGAGCTCCTACAATGAGCAGTTCTTC.

CDR3 sequence reads: CASSPRQGKTEAFF. DNA for the CDR3: TGTGCCAGCAGCCCCAGACAGGGGAAGACTGAAGCTTTCTTT. The chain carries TRBV11-2 and TRBJ1-1, with 8 bases that match TRBD1. CDR3 length: 14 amino acids. The trim removed 5 bases at V and 5 bases at J, leaving 7 bases unmatched. Germline V gives CDR1 SGHAT, CDR2 FQNNGV. Supplemented by reference TRBV11-2 and TRBJ1-1, the full variable domain reads EAGVAQSPRYKIIEKRQSVAFWCNPISGHATLYWYQQILGQGPKLLIQFQNNGVVDDSQLPKDRFSAERLKGVDSTLKIQPAKLEDSAVYLCASSPRQGKTEAFFGQGTRLTVV.

This clonotype was recorded many times. The genes are TRBV4-3 and TRBJ2-5; D could derive from TRBD1 or TRBD2 (5 bases each). The V gene lost 8 bases and the J gene lost 1 base, with 8 bases spanning the gap. CDR1 is LGHNA, CDR2 YSLEER, per germline. CDR3 length: 12 amino acids. For the CDR3, the DNA is TGCGCCAGCTCCGGGGCCCAAGAGACCCAGTACTTC. Encoded protein: CASSGAQETQYF.

The V gene is TRBV5-4, the J gene TRBJ2-3; a weak D match, TRBD1 (6 bases). Between the trimmed V and J ends, which lost 1 base and 4 bases, there was a span of 10 bases. The germline gives CDR1 SGHNT, CDR2 YYREEE (reference sequence). This CDR3 comprises 14 residues. CDR3 nucleotide sequence: TGTGCCAGCAGCTTGCTAGAGGGGGCAGATACGCAGTATTTT. It is translated as CASSLLEGADTQYF.